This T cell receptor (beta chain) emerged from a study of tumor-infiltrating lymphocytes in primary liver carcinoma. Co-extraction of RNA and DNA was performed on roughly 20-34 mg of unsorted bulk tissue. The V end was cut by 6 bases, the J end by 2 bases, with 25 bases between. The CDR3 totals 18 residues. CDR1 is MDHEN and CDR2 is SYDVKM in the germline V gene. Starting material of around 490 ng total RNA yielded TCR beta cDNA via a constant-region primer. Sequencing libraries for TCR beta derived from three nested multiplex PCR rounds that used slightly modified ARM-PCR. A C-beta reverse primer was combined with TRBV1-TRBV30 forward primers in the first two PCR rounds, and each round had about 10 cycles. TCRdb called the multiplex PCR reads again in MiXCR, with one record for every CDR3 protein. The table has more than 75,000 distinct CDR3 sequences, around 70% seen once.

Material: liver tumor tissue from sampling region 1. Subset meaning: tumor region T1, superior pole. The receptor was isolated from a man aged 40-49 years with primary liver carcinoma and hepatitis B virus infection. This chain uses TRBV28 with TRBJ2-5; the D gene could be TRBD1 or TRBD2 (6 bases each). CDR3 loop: CASRLTSEGGRRQETQYF. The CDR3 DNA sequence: TGTGCCAGCAGACTAACTAGTGAGGGGGGTCGGAGGCAAGAGACCCAGTACTTC.